The 15 T cell receptor beta chains below were found in one sample sequenced in a study of T cell repertoires in cytomegalovirus infection. The antigens these receptors bind are not known. Each CDR3 protein is one row after TCRdb ran MiXCR on the reads. Counted here are just under 500,000 distinct CDR3 sequences, roughly a third occurring once; the ten biggest clones make up 15% to 20%. The sample consisted of cultured PBMCs, taken from culture after CMV antigen stimulation. These receptors all stem from a human donor in good health (CMV status not recorded). Some clones in this sample may be carry-over from other donors' samples.

This clonotype was observed a few times. CDR3 region: CASSPGSHTDTQYF. DNA of the CDR3: TGCGCCAGCAGCCCGGGAAGTCACACAGATACGCAGTATTTT. The gene calls are TRBV4-3 and TRBJ2-3, with a weak D call TRBD2 (5 bases). Trimming took 4 bases from V and 2 from J, leaving 10 bases between them. The CDR3 extends over 14 amino acids. Per the germline V gene, CDR1 is LGHNA and CDR2 is YSLEER.

V and J are TRBV30 and TRBJ2-5, with TRBD2 matching over 14 bases. The germline CDR1 and CDR2 sequences are GTSNPN and SVGIG (reference sequence). V was clipped by 4 bases and J by 5 bases; unmatched bases: 15. The CDR3 is made up of 18 amino acids. Here the CDR3 DNA reads TGTGCCTGGATACCGGGACTAGCGGGAGCCGCGAGGGGGGAGACCCAGTACTTC. Its translation: CAWIPGLAGAARGETQYF.

Many counts were recorded for this clonotype. V and J are TRBV11-3 and TRBJ1-1; 7 bases are shared with TRBD1. The CDR3 runs to 13 residues. Germline V CDR1 and CDR2: SGHNT, YENEEA. Trimming at V came to 4 bases and at J to 4 bases, leaving 3 bases not matched to a gene. CDR3 sequence reads: CASSSGQFTEAFF. The CDR3 DNA reads TGTGCCAGCAGCTCGGGACAGTTCACTGAAGCTTTCTTT.

V is TRBV19 and J is TRBJ2-7; D call uncertain. Germline lookup yields CDR1 LNHDA and CDR2 SQIVND (reference sequence). Trimming took off 8 bases at V and 0 bases at J, with 11 bases between the two ends. The CDR3 sequence is 13 residues long. CDR3 bases: TGTGCCAGTGCCCGGGCCGACTCCTACGAGCAGTACGTC. Protein product: CASARADSYEQYV.

This clonotype was found a few times. The V and J genes are TRBV28 and TRBJ2-6, with 8 bases that match TRBD1. V was pared by 6 bases and J by 0 bases, with 7 bases of the junction left unmatched. Germline CDR1 MDHEN, CDR2 SYDVKM. The CDR3 contains 17 residues. CDR3: CASSPGTGFSGANVLTF. The DNA for the CDR3 is TGTGCCAGCAGCCCCGGGACAGGTTTCTCTGGGGCCAACGTCCTGACTTTC. The variable domain in full, completed from reference TRBV28 and TRBJ2-6, reads DVKVTQSSRYLVKRTGEKVFLECVQDMDHENMFWYRQDPGLGLRLIYFSYDVKMKEKGDIPEGYSVSREKKERFSLILESASTNQTSMYLCASSPGTGFSGANVLTFGAGSRLTVL.

The chain uses TRBV27 and TRBJ2-2; D perhaps matches TRBD1 (5 bases). Trimming removed 6 bases from V and 5 bases from J, with 13 bases in between. Germline CDR1 MNHEY, CDR2 SMNVEV (reference sequence). This CDR3 spans 14 amino acids. DNA of the CDR3: TGTGCCAGCAGACGAAGCAGGGAAACCGGGGAGCTGTTTTTT. This encodes CASRRSRETGELFF.

The rearrangement links TRBV2 to TRBJ2-5; possible D gene TRBD1, 6 bases. Deletions cut 7 bases from V and 5 bases from J, with 11 bases between. Germline V gives CDR1 SNHLY, CDR2 FYNNEI. This CDR3 has 12 amino acids. The CDR3 loop is CASKGDGETQYF. The CDR3 DNA is TGTGCCAGCAAGGGGGATGGGGAGACCCAGTACTTC.

This clonotype was seen at least ten times. V and J are TRBV24-1 and TRBJ2-3; D gene unclear. This CDR3 contains 16 residues. Trimming removed 3 bases at V and 2 bases at J, with 14 bases between. The germline V gene encodes CDR1 KGHDR and CDR2 SFDVKD. The CDR3 DNA sequence: TGTGCCACCAGTGATCCCCAAGGGCCCTACACAGATACGCAGTATTTT. It yields the protein CATSDPQGPYTDTQYF.

V is TRBV10-3 and J is TRBJ2-2; 13 nucleotides align to TRBD2. CDR3 length equals 17 residues. V was clipped by 6 bases and J by 3 bases; unmatched bases: 7. The germline CDR1 and CDR2 sequences are ENHRY and SYGVKD. CDR3 in DNA: TGTGCCATCAGAGGACTAGCGGGAGATGGGGACACCGGGGAGCTGTTTTTT. Its translation is CAIRGLAGDGDTGELFF.

A few counts support this clonotype. The chain combines TRBV7-2 with TRBJ1-6; TRBD1 matches 9 bases. The CDR3 runs 15 residues. The V gene's germline CDR1 is SGHTA and CDR2 FQGNSA. J gave up 7 bases and V 1 base, and 2 bases lay outside the gene matches. CDR3 sequence reads: CASSLGDRGNSPLHF. DNA of the CDR3: TGTGCCAGCAGCTTAGGAGACAGGGGGAATTCACCCCTCCACTTT.

Many counts were recorded for this clonotype. The gene calls are TRBV7-8 and TRBJ1-1; tentatively, D is TRBD1 (6 bases). This CDR3 has 14 amino acids. Trimming took off 5 bases at V and 5 bases at J, with 15 bases between the two ends. Per germline, CDR1 SGHVS and CDR2 FQNEAQ. The CDR3 nucleotides are TGTGCCAGCAGCCCAGGCAGGGGAGGAACTGAAGCTTTCTTT. This translates into CASSPGRGGTEAFF.

At least ten counts were recorded for this clonotype. The J gene is TRBJ2-5, the V gene TRBV7-2; 12 positions match TRBD2. CDR1 and CDR2 from the germline V gene are SGHTA and FQGNSA. The CDR3 runs 16 residues. V gave up 5 bases and J gave up 1 base; unmatched junction bases: 5. CDR3: CASSRGTSGFQETQYF. DNA of the CDR3: TGTGCCAGCAGCCGAGGGACTAGCGGGTTCCAAGAGACCCAGTACTTC.

The chain carries TRBV10-3 and TRBJ1-5; D ambiguous. Trimming pared 6 bases from V and 0 bases from J, leaving 9 bases between. The CDR3 contains 14 residues. CDR1 ENHRY and CDR2 SYGVKD come from the germline V gene. The CDR3 is CAIRLGDSNQPQHF. The CDR3 nucleotides are TGTGCCATCAGACTTGGAGATAGCAATCAGCCCCAGCATTTT.

The chain has TRBV20-1 and TRBJ2-1; D is undetermined. The CDR3 extends over 13 amino acids. Germline CDR1 is DFQATT and CDR2 is SNEGSKA (reference sequence). V gave up 3 bases and J gave up 1 base, with 7 bases separating them. In nucleotides, the CDR3 is TGCAGTGCTAGCATTTCTTCCTACAATGAGCAGTTCTTC. Translating gives CSASISSYNEQFF.

This clonotype was seen only a few times. The chain uses TRBV4-3 and TRBJ2-6; tentative D call: TRBD2 (5 bases). The CDR3 is made up of 16 amino acids. Trimming shortened V by 0 bases and J by 1 base, and 7 bases separated the two germline ends. Germline assignment: CDR1 LGHNA and CDR2 YSLEER. The CDR3 loop reads CASSQEEGSGANVLTF. The CDR3 DNA reads as TGCGCCAGCAGCCAAGAAGAGGGATCTGGGGCCAACGTCCTGACTTTC.